Below are 20 T cell receptor beta chains sequenced from a single sample in a study of naive and memory T cell subsets. An equimolar mix of two oligonucleotides served as the beta constant-region primer for TRBC1 and TRBC2. TCRdb re-derived calls from the UMI-ligation and nested PCR reads in MiXCR, one entry per CDR3 protein. This table holds tens of thousands of distinct CDR3 sequences, about 6.5% found once. Sequencing input: central memory CD4+ T cells from blood. The source is a human donor in good health.

This clonotype was observed once. V gene TRBV6-2 or TRBV6-3 combines with J gene TRBJ2-7; D unclear. Trimming removed 5 bases from V and 5 bases from J, with 7 bases in between. The length of the CDR3 is 11 residues. The V gene's germline CDR1 is MNHEY and CDR2 SVGEGT. CDR3 sequence: CASSRTNEQYF. The DNA for the CDR3 is TGTGCCAGCAGTCGAACCAACGAGCAGTACTTC.

This clonotype was picked up many times. The chain couples TRBV7-2 to TRBJ1-6; 7 nucleotides agree with TRBD1. The CDR3 contains 13 residues. Germline CDR1 is SGHTA and CDR2 is FQGNSA. The V and J ends lost 5 bases and 14 bases, in that order; junction bases with no gene match: 9. CDR3 bases: TGTGCCAGCAGCCCCACGACAGGGAGGTCCCTCCACTTT. Protein sequence: CASSPTTGRSLHF.

This clonotype was seen many times. CDR3 protein: CASSPRAGQARSDTQYF. In DNA, the CDR3 is TGTGCCAGCAGCCCAAGGGCGGGGCAGGCCCGAAGCGATACGCAGTATTTT. This sequence joins TRBV11-3 and TRBJ2-3; possibly TRBD2 for D (6 bases). The CDR3 loop spans 17 amino acids. Germline V gives CDR1 SGHNT, CDR2 YENEEA. V was cut by 5 bases and J by 6 bases, with 24 bases left in between.

The chain has TRBV29-1 and TRBJ1-6; TRBD1 aligns across 7 bases. J gave up 7 bases and V 6 bases, and 9 bases lay outside the gene matches. Germline V gene data show CDR1 as SQVTM and CDR2 as ANQGSEA. This CDR3 spans 14 amino acids. DNA of the CDR3: TGCAGCGTCAAAACCGGGACAGCCAATTCACCCCTCCACTTT. Translating gives CSVKTGTANSPLHF.

This clonotype appeared many times. The chain links TRBV12-3 or TRBV12-4 to TRBJ2-7; 13 bases line up with TRBD2. Losses at the gene ends were 8 bases for V and 5 bases for J; bases not matched to a gene: 9. CDR3 length equals 15 residues. CDR3: CASGPGLAGSNEQYF. In DNA, the CDR3 is TGTGCCAGCGGACCGGGACTAGCGGGATCTAACGAGCAGTACTTC.

This clonotype was observed at least ten times. The rearrangement uses TRBV20-1 and TRBJ1-2; D unclear. Germline CDR1 is DFQATT and CDR2 is SNEGSKA (reference sequence). V lost 3 bases to trimming and J lost 4 bases, with 12 bases between them. The length of the CDR3 is 13 residues. CDR3 sequence (DNA): TGCAGTGCTAGTCCCCCGGGAAGCTATGGCTACACCTTC. Encoded protein: CSASPPGSYGYTF.

This clonotype came up many times. The junction differs from germline at one of its ends, possibly a read error. V is TRBV7-7 and J is TRBJ2-5; D might be TRBD2 (6 bases). Per germline, CDR1 SSHAT and CDR2 FNYEAQ (reference sequence). The CDR3 consists of 14 residues. CDR3 region: CASSSHGGQETQYF. In DNA form, the CDR3 reads TGTGCTAGCAGCTCCCACGGGGGCCAAGAGACCCAGTACTTC.

This clonotype was picked up many times. V usage is TRBV7-2 and J usage is TRBJ2-1; TRBD2 is a possible D gene (5 bases). Germline CDR1 SGHTA, CDR2 FQGNSA. V lost 4 bases, J lost 10 bases, and 14 bases lay in between. CDR3 size: 13 residues. The CDR3 nucleotides are TGTGCCAGCAGCTCTTGGACTTTCCCCGAGCAGTTCTTC. Translated: CASSSWTFPEQFF.

This clonotype showed up just once. A much more abundant neighbour one base away suggests this may be a read error. The chain has TRBV28 and TRBJ2-5, with 12 nucleotides matching TRBD2. With V trimmed by 7 bases and J by 7 bases, 16 bases remained unmatched. In germline, CDR1 is MDHEN, CDR2 SYDVKM. The CDR3 consists of 17 residues. CDR3 sequence reads: CASNSPASGGALVTQYF. The CDR3 nucleotides read TGTGCCAGCAATTCCCCGGCTAGCGGGGGGGCCTTAGTGACCCAGTACTTC.

In its sample, this clonotype was seen many times. The chain combines TRBV29-1 with TRBJ2-3, with D tentatively TRBD1 or TRBD2 (5 bases each). Trimming cost V 7 bases and J 1 base, with 12 bases left between them. The CDR3 covers 13 residues. Per the germline V gene, CDR1 is SQVTM and CDR2 is ANQGSEA. CDR3 protein: CSASGQGTDTQYF. CDR3 in DNA: TGCAGCGCCTCGGGGCAGGGCACAGATACGCAGTATTTT.

This clonotype has more than one count but fewer than ten. This chain joins TRBV7-2 and TRBJ1-2; D is unresolved. Germline CDR1 is SGHTA and CDR2 is FQGNSA. V lost 0 bases to trimming and J lost 7 bases, with 15 bases between them. This CDR3 is 15 amino acids long. This CDR3 reads CASSLATAAGRGYTF. As DNA, the CDR3 is TGTGCCAGCAGCTTAGCGACGGCAGCCGGGCGTGGCTACACCTTC.

The gene calls are TRBV6-2 or TRBV6-3 and TRBJ2-5, with TRBD2 matching over 7 bases. J gave up 4 bases and V 0 bases, and 14 bases lay outside the gene matches. There are 18 residues in the CDR3. Germline CDR1 reads MNHEY; CDR2 reads SVGEGT. CDR3 in amino acids: CASSYSIGGGPGRETQYF. The CDR3 DNA reads as TGTGCCAGCAGTTACTCGATTGGGGGAGGGCCAGGGAGAGAGACCCAGTACTTC.

The rearrangement joins TRBV28 to TRBJ1-3; weak D call: TRBD1 (5 bases). V shed 7 bases and J shed 4 bases, with 17 bases lying between them. The CDR3 runs 15 residues. Per germline, CDR1 MDHEN and CDR2 SYDVKM. The CDR3 DNA sequence: TGTGCCAGCACCCCCCGAGGCAGGGCCGGAAACACCATATATTTT. This gives the protein CASTPRGRAGNTIYF.

The chain is built from TRBV12-3 or TRBV12-4 and TRBJ2-5; 12 bases map to TRBD2. Trimming at V came to 6 bases and at J to 4 bases, leaving 0 bases not matched to a gene. The CDR3 spans 13 residues. CDR3 region: CASRTSGGETQYF. The CDR3 region has the DNA TGTGCCAGCAGGACTAGCGGGGGAGAGACCCAGTACTTC.

This clonotype has just a few counts. J is TRBJ2-1 and V is TRBV5-1, with D hard to call. This CDR3 has 13 residues. Trimming shortened V by 5 bases and J by 0 bases, and 6 bases separated the two germline ends. Germline V gene lookup returns CDR1 SGHRS and CDR2 YFSETQ. Written as DNA, the CDR3 is TGCGCCAGCAGTAAGGGCTCCTACAATGAGCAGTTCTTC. Protein sequence: CASSKGSYNEQFF. The full variable domain, rest sourced from reference TRBV5-1 and TRBJ2-1, is KAGVTQTPRYLIKTRGQQVTLSCSPISGHRSVSWYQQTPGQGLQFLFEYFSETQRNKGNFPGRFSGRQFSNSRSEMNVSTLELGDSALYLCASSKGSYNEQFFGPGTRLTVL.

This clonotype showed up many times. The CDR3 loop reads CASSLGRPALYTQYF. CDR3 DNA: TGTGCCAGCAGCTTAGGGCGCCCCGCCCTTTATACGCAGTATTTT. The genes are TRBV7-2 and TRBJ2-3; D is unresolved. CDR3 length: 15 amino acids. Between the trimmed V and J ends, which lost 1 base and 7 bases, there was a span of 15 bases. The germline V gene has CDR1 SGHTA and CDR2 FQGNSA.

This clonotype has at least ten counts. The rearrangement joins TRBV6-6 to TRBJ1-4; D not certain. This CDR3 region has 17 residues. Germline lookup yields CDR1 MNHNY and CDR2 SVGAGI (reference sequence). V gave up 5 bases and J gave up 0 bases, with 16 bases separating them. The CDR3 loop reads CASSRPRNGATNEKLFF. CDR3 nucleotides: TGTGCCAGCAGTCGGCCTAGGAACGGTGCAACTAATGAAAAACTGTTTTTT.

This clonotype was counted many times. The chain employs TRBV11-2 and TRBJ2-1; 8 bases are a match to TRBD2. Germline V gene sequence: CDR1 SGHAT, CDR2 FQNNGV. The V gene end was trimmed by 7 bases and the J gene end by 8 bases; junction bases not matched to a gene: 16. This CDR3 is built from 16 residues. The CDR3 spells CASTPSSSGRWYEQFF. CDR3 DNA: TGTGCCAGCACCCCCAGTTCGAGCGGGAGATGGTATGAGCAGTTCTTC.

In its sample, this clonotype was seen many times. The V and J genes are TRBV5-5 and TRBJ2-5; the D is unclear. CDR3 length: 14 amino acids. Germline values: CDR1 SGHKS, CDR2 YYEKEE (reference sequence). V was clipped by 4 bases and J by 5 bases, with 15 bases between them. The CDR3: CASSPVGSGETQYF. The CDR3 nucleotides are TGTGCCAGCAGCCCGGTCGGGTCCGGTGAGACCCAGTACTTC.

This clonotype was detected many times. J is TRBJ2-2 and V is TRBV4-2; D not certain. CDR3 length equals 16 residues. V was clipped by 1 base and J by 1 base, with 10 bases between them. Germline V gene data show CDR1 as LGHNA and CDR2 as YNFKEQ. The DNA for the CDR3 is TGTGCCAGCAGCCAAGCCGGTCAGGAGAACACCGGGGAGCTGTTTTTT. It translates to CASSQAGQENTGELFF.